A selection of T cell receptor beta chains follows, all from one sample in a study of cytomegalovirus exposure and HLA in healthy donors. Assay used: immunoSEQ multiplex PCR; TCRdb lists only in-frame clones, some missing. Of about 160,000 clones listed, approximately 77% were seen once; the top ten hold over 1.3%. The sequenced material came from PBMCs. Receptor source: a man younger than 30 in good health and CMV-seronegative. CDR3s include the opening cysteine and the closing phenylalanine or tryptophan. Fields, in order: J gene, D gene, V gene, CDR3 protein. A D gene is named only where the DNA matches it firmly.

TRBJ2-7 TRBD2 TRBV7-2 CASSLGLADLYEQYF
TRBJ1-4 . TRBV19 CASTSDRFVEKLFF
TRBJ1-2 TRBD1 TRBV28 CASSSGQGRGGYTF
TRBJ1-1 . TRBV5-4 CASSPSDRYTEAFF
TRBJ2-3 TRBD2 TRBV19 CASSLGTSGGTDTQYF
TRBJ2-2 . TRBV5-1 CASSLGETGGTGELFF
TRBJ1-3 . TRBV18 CASSPRRGRDSGNTIYF
TRBJ2-2 TRBD2 TRBV7-6 CASSSGGAGYGGELFF
TRBJ1-1 . TRBV5-1 CASSLTGTHNEAFF
TRBJ1-1 . TRBV28 CASSSPGGNTEAFF
TRBJ2-1 . TRBV5-1 CASSTIIPDGTPNNEQFF
TRBJ1-1 . TRBV28 CASSSRDTGNTEAFF
TRBJ2-5 TRBD1 TRBV9 CASSPGTGEETQYF
TRBJ2-2 TRBD2 TRBV7-9 CASSPPSGRFAGELFF
TRBJ2-2 . TRBV30 CAWSGALNTGELFF
TRBJ2-3 . TRBV6-5 CATSRDSLMTDTQYF
TRBJ2-7 . TRBV19 CASNREGLSYEQYF
TRBJ1-3 . TRBV5-6 CASSFRDFGGGPPGNTIYF